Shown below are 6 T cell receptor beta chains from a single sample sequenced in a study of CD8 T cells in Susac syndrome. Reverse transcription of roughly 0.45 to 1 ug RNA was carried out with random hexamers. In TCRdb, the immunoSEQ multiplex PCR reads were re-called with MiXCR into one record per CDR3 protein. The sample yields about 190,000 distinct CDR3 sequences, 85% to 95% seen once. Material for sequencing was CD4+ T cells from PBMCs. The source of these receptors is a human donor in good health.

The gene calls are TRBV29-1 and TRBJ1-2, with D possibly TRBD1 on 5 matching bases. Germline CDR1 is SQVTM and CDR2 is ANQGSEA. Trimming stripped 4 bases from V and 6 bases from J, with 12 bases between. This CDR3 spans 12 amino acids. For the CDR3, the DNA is TGCAGCGTTGGCGGGGCGGCGGATGGCTACACCTTC. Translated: CSVGGAADGYTF.

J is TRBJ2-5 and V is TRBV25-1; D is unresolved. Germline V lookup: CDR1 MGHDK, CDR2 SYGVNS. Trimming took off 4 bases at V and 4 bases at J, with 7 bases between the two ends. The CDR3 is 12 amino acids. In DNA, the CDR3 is TGTGCCAGCAGTGTGACGAGAGAGACCCAGTACTTC. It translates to CASSVTRETQYF.

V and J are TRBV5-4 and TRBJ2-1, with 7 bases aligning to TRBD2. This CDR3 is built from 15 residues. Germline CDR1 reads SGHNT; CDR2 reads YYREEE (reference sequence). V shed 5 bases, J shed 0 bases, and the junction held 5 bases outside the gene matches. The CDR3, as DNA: TGTGCCAGCAGGAGCGGGACGAGCTCCTACAATGAGCAGTTCTTC. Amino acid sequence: CASRSGTSSYNEQFF.

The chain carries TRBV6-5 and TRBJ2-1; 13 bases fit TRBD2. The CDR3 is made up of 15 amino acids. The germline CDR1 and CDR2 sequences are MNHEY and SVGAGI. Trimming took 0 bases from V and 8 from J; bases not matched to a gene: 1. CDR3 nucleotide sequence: TGTGCCAGCAGTTACTCGGGGACTAGCGGGGATGAGCAGTTCTTC. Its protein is CASSYSGTSGDEQFF.

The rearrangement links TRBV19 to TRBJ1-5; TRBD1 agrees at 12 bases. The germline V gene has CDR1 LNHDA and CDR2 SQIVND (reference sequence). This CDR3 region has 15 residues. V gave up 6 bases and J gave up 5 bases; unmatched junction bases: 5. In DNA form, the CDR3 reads TGTGCCAGTAGCTCCGGGACAGGGGGCTATCAGCCCCAGCATTTT. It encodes CASSSGTGGYQPQHF.

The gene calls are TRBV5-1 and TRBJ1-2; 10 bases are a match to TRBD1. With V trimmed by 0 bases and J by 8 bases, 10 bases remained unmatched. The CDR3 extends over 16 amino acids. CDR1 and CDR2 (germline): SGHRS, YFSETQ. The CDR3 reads CASSLGLSTGGSGYTF. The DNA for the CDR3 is TGCGCCAGCAGCTTGGGGCTATCGACAGGGGGCAGCGGCTACACCTTC.